This is a list of T cell receptor beta chains from one sample in a study of shared clonotypes between healthy human individuals. Only in-frame clones appear in the TCRdb table, and some are missing; sequencing was by immunoSEQ multiplex PCR. The sample contains more than 500,000 clones, 95% of which appear only once. Source material: naive CD8+ T cells sorted from blood. These receptors were obtained from a woman aged 25-40 years in good health. Both conserved end residues are trimmed from each CDR3. Some rows mark clone size as missing; the rest say once, few, many or name a class of expanded clone.

TRBV4-1	NA	TRBJ2-1	ASSQDPSGRRDEQF
TRBV19	NA	TRBJ2-7	ASSPTLYLHEQY
TRBV5-4	NA	TRBJ2-7	ASSNYPGLAGDSYEQY
TRBV7-9	NA	TRBJ2-7	ASSFIGRAYEQY
TRBV2	NA	TRBJ2-5	ASIRTSGRRETQY
TRBV6-1	once	TRBJ1-5	ASSEALWVAGNQPQH
TRBV19	once	TRBJ2-1	ASSIDPPGSGPSSYNEQF
TRBV5-1	NA	TRBJ2-5	ASTPLQVRRQETQY
TRBV10-2	NA	NA	ASSGLAESYEQY
TRBV28	NA	TRBJ1-2	ASANGRYGYT
TRBV15	NA	TRBJ2-5	ATSRDYFQETQY
TRBV7-9	NA	TRBJ1-4	ASSSGQDRGLEKLF
TRBV28	NA	TRBJ1-4	ASSLYSGGDEKLF
TRBV27	NA	TRBJ2-7	ASSPSPWAYEQY
TRBV7-8	NA	TRBJ1-1	ASSPPEGPNTEAF
TRBV30	NA	TRBJ1-1	AWSKDILRGTEAF
TRBV5-6	NA	TRBJ1-6	ASSFRGAGDSPLH
TRBV9	NA	TRBJ2-7	ASSRKDRRGDEQY
TRBV6-6	once	TRBJ2-5	ASSYTASQETQY
TRBV11-2	NA	TRBJ2-3	ASSFSGSGTDTQY
TRBV19	few	TRBJ1-1	ASSIDGTGSTEAF
TRBV4-1	NA	TRBJ2-5	ASSQGGGEQY
TRBV4-2	NA	TRBJ1-1	ASSRLLNTEAF
TRBV21-1	NA	TRBJ2-1	ASSKVRNEQF
TRBV19	NA	TRBJ2-5	ASSPRTRLETQY
TRBV28	NA	TRBJ2-7	ASSFLYEQY
TRBV15	NA	TRBJ2-3	ATSRVPTDTQY
TRBV6-5	NA	TRBJ1-1	ASSYEGYTEAF